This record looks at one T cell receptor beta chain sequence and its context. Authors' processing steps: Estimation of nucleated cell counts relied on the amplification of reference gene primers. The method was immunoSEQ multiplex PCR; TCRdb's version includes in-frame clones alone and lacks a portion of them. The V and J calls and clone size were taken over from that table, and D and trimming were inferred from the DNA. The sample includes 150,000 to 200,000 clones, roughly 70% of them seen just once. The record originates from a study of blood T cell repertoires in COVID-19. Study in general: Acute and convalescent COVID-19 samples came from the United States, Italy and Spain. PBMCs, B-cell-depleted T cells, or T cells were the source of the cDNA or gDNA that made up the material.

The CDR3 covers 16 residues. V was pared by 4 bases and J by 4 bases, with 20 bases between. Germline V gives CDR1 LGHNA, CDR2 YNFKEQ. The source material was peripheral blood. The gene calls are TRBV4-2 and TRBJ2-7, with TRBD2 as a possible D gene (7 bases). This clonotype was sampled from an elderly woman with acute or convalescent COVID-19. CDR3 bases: TGTGCCAGCAGCCGATGGGGGGGCGGGAGCCGGTACGAGCAGTACTTC. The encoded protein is CASSRWGGGSRYEQYF.